This T cell receptor (beta chain) was found in a study of cytomegalovirus exposure and HLA in healthy donors (dated by TCRdb to 2016 to 2017). At the level of the whole study: According to a later analysis, the roughly 120 validation repertoires were produced on the same platform as the 666 repertoires of the first cohort. The study aimed to test whether cataloging public T cell receptors could reveal signatures of past pathogen exposure. Besides the first cohort of roughly 660 subjects, a separate validation cohort made up of 95 to 150 different subjects was used. High-throughput TCR immunosequencing, statistical association of individual TCRs with disease status, and machine learning were combined to predict cytomegalovirus infection status. Broader findings and caveats from the paper: In both the original and validation cohorts, the classifier was reported to diagnose cytomegalovirus status with high specificity and sensitivity. Three of the identified cytomegalovirus-associated TCR beta chains were confirmed in vitro to be specific for cytomegalovirus antigens. The study listed 150 to 200 TCR beta chains as associated with cytomegalovirus. Subsequent analysis determined that TCRs grouped into clusters in the first cohort also showed a tendency toward co-occurrence across the approximately 120 validation repertoires, and 94% of cluster scores exceeded 0. It was suggested by the authors that the approach could potentially be generalized to other disease states and immunological phenotypes. The validation cohort had no HLA typing available for a later analysis, so co-occurrence within that cohort was assessed over all 130 or so repertoires. While some public TCRs were present in many individuals, most TCR sequences turned up only very rarely across donors.

Comment on this clone: What antigen it recognizes has not been identified. No clone much larger than this one lies a single base away; base qualities are absent.

The donors were included in the validation cohort of 130 or so subjects, a group kept apart from the roughly 700-subject first cohort. The protocol used for the library was the immunoSEQ multiplex PCR assay. The authors' pipeline ran thus. A statistical classification framework was developed to diagnose cytomegalovirus status using the catalog of TCR beta chain sequences. TCRdb mirrors the immuneACCESS table, restricted to in-frame sequences. Some clones are absent from its copies; in checked studies, under half trace to an unresolved V gene, and the reason for the others is unknown. That table gives V, J and clone size, and the DNA gave D and trimming. This sample comprises around 130,000 clones, around 85% of them detected only once. The ten largest clonotypes hold around 1.9% of the sample. As encoded in the germline V gene, CDR1 is SGDLS while CDR2 is YYNGEE. At the junction V is shortened by 4 bases and J by 0 bases; bases outside the gene matches: 7. The CDR3 has 16 amino acids, counting the end cysteine and phenylalanine. Only the CDR3 region is kept as DNA, spanning 48 bases read in frame from base 1.

The sample taken for sequencing was PBMCs. The rearranged chain carries TRBV9 and TRBJ2-4; TRBD1 agrees with 7 junctional bases. This TCR came from a woman aged 25 to 45 in good health and CMV-seronegative. This receptor has the CDR3 CASSIGQVGAKNIQYF. In nucleotides, the sequence is TGTGCCAGCAGCATCGGACAGGTAGGAGCCAAAAACATTCAGTACTTC.